The 6 T cell receptor beta chains below were found in one sample sequenced in a study of T cell changes during pregnancy in multiple sclerosis. The method was immunoSEQ multiplex PCR; TCRdb's version includes in-frame clones alone and lacks a portion of them. Counted here are 20,000 or so clones, roughly 90% occurring once; the ten biggest clones make up more than 5%. The specimen comprised CD8+ T cells from peripheral blood mononuclear cells, sampled in the third trimester of pregnancy. These receptors came from a female donor in good health, enrolled as a control in a pregnancy study.

This chain joins TRBV9 and TRBJ1-2; TRBD1 aligns across 9 bases. Germline V gives CDR1 SGDLS, CDR2 YYNGEE. This CDR3 is built from 16 residues. V shed 4 bases, J shed 2 bases, and the junction held 9 bases outside the gene matches. The CDR3 is CASSQWDREVNYGYTF. In DNA form, the CDR3 reads TGTGCCAGCAGCCAGTGGGACAGGGAGGTCAACTATGGCTACACCTTC.

The chain employs TRBV27 and TRBJ1-1; tentative D call: TRBD1 (6 bases). Germline CDR1 and CDR2: MNHEY and SMNVEV (reference sequence). The CDR3 has 12 residues. Trimming cost V 6 bases and J 1 base, with 6 bases left between them. CDR3 region: CASRTGNTEAFF. The CDR3 region has the DNA TGTGCCAGCAGGACAGGGAACACTGAAGCTTTCTTT.

This clone was counted only a few times. The rearrangement uses TRBV27 and TRBJ2-7; a weak D match, TRBD1 (5 bases). Germline CDR1 MNHEY, CDR2 SMNVEV (reference sequence). The CDR3 length is 13 residues. V was trimmed by 5 bases and J by 4 bases, leaving 12 bases between them. CDR3 loop: CASSTRVRYEQYF. The CDR3 coding sequence is TGTGCCAGCAGTACCAGGGTGCGGTACGAGCAGTACTTC.

The chain combines TRBV28 with TRBJ2-5, with 9 positions matching TRBD1. The germline gives CDR1 MDHEN, CDR2 SYDVKM. Trimming at V came to 3 bases and at J to 7 bases, leaving 9 bases not matched to a gene. The CDR3 length is 15 residues. CDR3 bases: TGTGCCAGCAGTTTCCGGGACAGGGAGAGCAGGACCCAGTACTTC. This encodes CASSFRDRESRTQYF.

In the case of this clone: The junction departs from germline at one end; a sequencing error may be responsible. V gene TRBV6-1 combines with J gene TRBJ1-1; a possible D gene is TRBD1 (5 bases). Per the germline V gene, CDR1 is MNHNS and CDR2 is SASEGT. This CDR3 contains 15 residues. Written as DNA, the CDR3 is TGTGCCAGCGGTGATGCGGCGGACACTTACACTGAAGCTTTCTTT. It codes for CASGDAADTYTEAFF.

This clone has a single count. The chain couples TRBV13 to TRBJ1-1; 9 positions match TRBD1. The CDR3 sequence is 15 residues long. Germline trimming cut 0 bases from V and 5 bases from J; bases unmatched to any gene: 4. In germline, CDR1 is PRHDT, CDR2 FYEKMQ (reference sequence). CDR3 bases: TGTGCCAGCAGCTTAGGGGTCGACAGGGGGACTGAAGCTTTCTTT. This codes for CASSLGVDRGTEAFF.